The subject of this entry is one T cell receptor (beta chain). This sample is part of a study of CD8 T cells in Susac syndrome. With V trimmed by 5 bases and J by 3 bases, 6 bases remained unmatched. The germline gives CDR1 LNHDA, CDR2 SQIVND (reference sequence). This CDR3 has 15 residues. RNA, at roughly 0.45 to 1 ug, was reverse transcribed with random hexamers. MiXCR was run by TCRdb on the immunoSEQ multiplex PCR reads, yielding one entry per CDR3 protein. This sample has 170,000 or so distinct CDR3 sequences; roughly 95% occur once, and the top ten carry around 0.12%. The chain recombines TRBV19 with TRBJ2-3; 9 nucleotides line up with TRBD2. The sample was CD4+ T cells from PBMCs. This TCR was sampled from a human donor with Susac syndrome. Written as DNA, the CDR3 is TGTGCCAGTAGTCCCGGACTAGCGAGGACAGATACGCAGTATTTT. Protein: CASSPGLARTDTQYF. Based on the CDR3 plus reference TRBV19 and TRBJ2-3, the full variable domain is DGGITQSPKYLFRKEGQNVTLSCEQNLNHDAMYWYRQDPGQGLRLIYYSQIVNDFQKGDIAEGYSVSREKKESFPLTVTSAQKNPTAFYLCASSPGLARTDTQYFGPGTRLTVL.